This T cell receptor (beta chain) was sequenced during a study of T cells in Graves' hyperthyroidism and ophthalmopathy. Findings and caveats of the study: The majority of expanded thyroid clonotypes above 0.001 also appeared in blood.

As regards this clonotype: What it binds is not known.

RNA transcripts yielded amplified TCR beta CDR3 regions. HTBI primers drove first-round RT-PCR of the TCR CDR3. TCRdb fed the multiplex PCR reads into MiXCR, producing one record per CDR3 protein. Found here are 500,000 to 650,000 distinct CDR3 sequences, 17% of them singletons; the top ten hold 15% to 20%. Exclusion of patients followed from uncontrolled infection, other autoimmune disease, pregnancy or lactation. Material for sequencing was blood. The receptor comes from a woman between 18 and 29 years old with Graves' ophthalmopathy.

CDR3 coding DNA: TGTGCCAGCAGCCCCCTCGGGGGTGGACTAGCGGCTTCTTTGGTCGAGCAGTACTTC. Translating it yields CASSPLGGGLAASLVEQYF. V gene TRBV7-3 combines with J gene TRBJ2-7, with TRBD2 matching over 10 bases. The V and J ends lost 5 bases and 6 bases, in that order; junction bases with no gene match: 22. There are 19 residues in the CDR3. The germline gives CDR1 SGHTA, CDR2 FQGTGA. Complete variable domain (other parts from reference TRBV7-3 and TRBJ2-7): GAGVSQTPSNKVTEKGKYVELRCDPISGHTALYWYRQSLGQGPEFLIYFQGTGAADDSGLPNDRFFAVRPEGSVSTLKIQRTERGDSAVYLCASSPLGGGLAASLVEQYFGPGTRLTVT.